This T cell receptor beta chain derives from a study of blood T cell repertoires in COVID-19. Looking at the study overall: Samples representing acute and convalescent COVID-19 were sourced from the United States, Italy and Spain. PBMCs, B-cell-depleted T cells, or T cells provided the cDNA or gDNA that made up the material.

As processed by the authors: Counts of nucleated cells, estimated from reference gene primer amplification, were obtained. Sequenced by immunoSEQ multiplex PCR; TCRdb stores in-frame clones only, minus some. Clonal size and the V and J genes are those of that table, whereas D and trimming came from the DNA. The sample has roughly 63,000 clones; roughly 74% are singletons. The CDR3 loop spans 17 amino acids. The germline gives CDR1 SGHTA, CDR2 FQGNSA. V lost 1 base, J lost 3 bases, and 16 bases lay in between. This chain links TRBV7-2 with TRBJ2-1; D perhaps matches TRBD2 (6 bases). This clonotype originated in an elderly woman with acute or convalescent COVID-19. Specimen: peripheral blood. Here the CDR3 reads CASSLEGTGVIYNEQFF. DNA of the CDR3: TGTGCCAGCAGCTTAGAAGGGACGGGAGTCATCTACAATGAGCAGTTCTTC.